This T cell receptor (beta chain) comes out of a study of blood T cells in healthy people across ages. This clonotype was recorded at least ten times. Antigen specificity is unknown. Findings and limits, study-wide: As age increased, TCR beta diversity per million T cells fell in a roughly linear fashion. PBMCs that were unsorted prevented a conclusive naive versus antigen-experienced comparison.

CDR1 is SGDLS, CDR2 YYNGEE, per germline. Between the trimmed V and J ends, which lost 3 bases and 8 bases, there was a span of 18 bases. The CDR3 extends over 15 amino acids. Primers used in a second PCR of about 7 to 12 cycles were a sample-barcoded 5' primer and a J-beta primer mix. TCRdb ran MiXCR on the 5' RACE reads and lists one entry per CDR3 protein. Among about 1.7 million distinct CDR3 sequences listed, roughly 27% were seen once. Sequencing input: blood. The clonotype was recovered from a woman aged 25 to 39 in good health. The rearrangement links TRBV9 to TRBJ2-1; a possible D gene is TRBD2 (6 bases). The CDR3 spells CASSGRDSLGDEQFF. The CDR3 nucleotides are TGTGCCAGCAGCGGGCGGGACTCTCTGGGAGATGAGCAGTTCTTC.